Listed below are T cell receptor beta chains from one sample, sequenced in a study of T cell repertoires in cytomegalovirus infection. Using its own MiXCR run on the reads, TCRdb lists one record per CDR3 protein. The sample has fewer than 1,000,000 distinct CDR3 sequences, approximately 31% seen once. These TCRs are of unknown antigen specificity. This material consisted of cultured CD8+ T cells from PBMCs, taken from culture after CMV antigen stimulation. Source of these receptors: a human donor in good health (CMV status not recorded). Some clones in this sample may be carry-over from other donors' samples. CDR3s include the opening cysteine and the closing phenylalanine or tryptophan. The D gene is left open where the match is weak. Clone size is given for some rows only: seen once, a few or many times, or a class if the clone is expanded.

v_call	d_call	clone_size	j_call	cdr3_nt	cdr3_aa
TRBV19	TRBD2	few	TRBJ2-1	TGTGCCAGTAGTATAGGACTAGCGGGGGAAAACAATGAGCAGTTCTTC	CASSIGLAGENNEQFF
TRBV27	TRBD2	few	TRBJ2-7	TGTGCCAGCAGTTTCTATAGCGGGTACGAGCAGTACTTC	CASSFYSGYEQYF
TRBV2	NA	NA	TRBJ2-7	TGTGCCAGCGGGGCCTCCAGGGTAACCTCGGACGGGTTC	CASGASRVTSDGF
TRBV6-6	NA	few	TRBJ1-2	TGTGCCAGCAGTTACGGACAGAATGGCTACACCTTC	CASSYGQNGYTF
TRBV19	TRBD2	once	TRBJ2-1	TGTGCCAGTAGTTCTGCGGGGGGTACCTCCTACAATGAGCAGTTCTTC	CASSSAGGTSYNEQFF
TRBV12-3/TRBV12-4	TRBD1	few	TRBJ2-7	TGTGCCAGCAGTAGCCGACAGGGTTTCTACGAGCAGTACTTC	CASSSRQGFYEQYF
TRBV19	NA	NA	TRBJ1-1	TGTGCCAGTAGTATATCCCGACAATCTGAAGCTTTCTTT	CASSISRQSEAFF
TRBV7-2	NA	many	TRBJ2-5	TGTGCCAGCAGCTTAGAACAGGGCGTCGTTGAGACCCAGTACTTC	CASSLEQGVVETQYF
TRBV6-2/TRBV6-3	NA	NA	TRBJ1-1	TGTGCCAGCAGAGTTCTGCCCTACACTGAAGCTTTCTTT	CASRVLPYTEAFF
TRBV7-3	TRBD1	few	TRBJ1-4	TGTGCCAGCAGCTCCGGGACAGCCTTTAATGAAAAACTGTTTTTT	CASSSGTAFNEKLFF
TRBV19	TRBD1	few	TRBJ1-1	TGTGCCAGTAGCCAGACAGGGGCTGGCAACACTGAAGCTTTCTTT	CASSQTGAGNTEAFF
TRBV11-2	NA	few	TRBJ2-2	TGTGCCAGCAGCTCAGGGGCGAGGGAGCTGTTTTTT	CASSSGARELFF
TRBV19	NA	NA	TRBJ1-1	TGTGCCAGTAGTATAGAGGGAATGAACACTGAAGCTTTCTTT	CASSIEGMNTEAFF